A selection of T cell receptor beta chains follows, all from one sample in a study of blood T cell repertoires in COVID-19. The repertoire was sequenced with immunoSEQ multiplex PCR; TCRdb's copy has only in-frame clones and lacks some. The sample yields 280,000 or so clones, roughly 87% seen once. Input material: peripheral blood. The receptor source for this set is a man in his late teens or twenties with active or convalescent COVID-19. The CDR3 runs from the conserved cysteine through the conserved F or W. A D gene is named only where the DNA matches it firmly. The size entry is marked missing in some rows and otherwise reads once, few, many or a size class.

DNA	CDR3	V	length	size	D	J
TGTGCCAGCAGCTTAGACAGGGGCGGCTACACCTTC	CASSLDRGGYTF	TRBV7-9	12	-	TRBD1	TRBJ1-2
TGTGCCAGCAGTTTGGCCAGCGAATCCTACGAGCAGTACTTC	CASSLASESYEQYF	TRBV6-2/TRBV6-3	14	-	-	TRBJ2-7
TGTGCCAGCAGGAGGGGCTGGGGAGGGAGCAATCAGCCCCAGCATTTT	CASRRGWGGSNQPQHF	TRBV5-5	16	-	-	TRBJ1-5
TGTGCCAGTTTTGACAGGGGGCGTCCGAGCAACTATGGCTACACCTTC	CASFDRGRPSNYGYTF	TRBV19	16	-	TRBD1	TRBJ1-2
TGTGCCAGCAGCGTAGGTGTGAGCGGGGGGGCCAGCGGGGAGCTGTTTTTT	CASSVGVSGGASGELFF	TRBV9	17	-	TRBD2	TRBJ2-2
TGTGCCAGCAGCTTAGACTATGGCGGGGGGATTAACAATGAGCAGTTCTTC	CASSLDYGGGINNEQFF	TRBV11-3	17	-	TRBD2	TRBJ2-1
TGTGCCAGCTCACGGCAACGACAGGGTGGGGGTACGCAGTATTTT	CASSRQRQGGGTQYF	TRBV18	15	-	TRBD1	TRBJ2-3
TGTGCCAGCAGTGATCCGGGCTATGGCTACACCTTC	CASSDPGYGYTF	TRBV25-1	12	-	-	TRBJ1-2
TGTGCCAGCAGCGGATTACCTCAGGGGAACAATGAGCAGTTCTTC	CASSGLPQGNNEQFF	TRBV9	15	-	-	TRBJ2-1
TGCGCCAGCAGCTTACTGGGACAGGGGACTAATGAAAAACTGTTTTTT	CASSLLGQGTNEKLFF	TRBV5-1	16	-	TRBD1	TRBJ1-4
TGTGCCAGCTCACCACTGACAGGGTACGCTGGCTACACCTTC	CASSPLTGYAGYTF	TRBV18	14	-	TRBD1	TRBJ1-2
TGTGCCAGCAGTTACAGGACTAACACAGATACGCAGTATTTT	CASSYRTNTDTQYF	TRBV6-5	14	once	-	TRBJ2-3
TGTGCCAGCAGCTTTGGACTGGGGGCCTCAAATTCACCCCTCCACTTT	CASSFGLGASNSPLHF	TRBV5-6	16	-	-	TRBJ1-6
TGCGCCAGCCACAGGGGGCTTGGGGAAAAACTGTTTTTT	CASHRGLGEKLFF	TRBV5-1	13	-	TRBD1	TRBJ1-4
TGTGCTAGTGGTCCCGACAGGGGAATGAACGAGCAGTACTTC	CASGPDRGMNEQYF	TRBV12-5	14	-	TRBD1	TRBJ2-7
TGTGCCAGCAGCGCCGGACAGGGCACAGATACGCAGTATTTT	CASSAGQGTDTQYF	TRBV5-8	14	-	TRBD1	TRBJ2-3
TGTGCCAGCAGCCTCCCGGGGCGGGGGGATAGCACAGATACGCAGTATTTT	CASSLPGRGDSTDTQYF	TRBV13	17	-	TRBD2	TRBJ2-3
TGTGCCAGCAGTCCCTACCCAGGAAGGGGGTTTTCCACCGGGGAGCTGTTTTTT	CASSPYPGRGFSTGELFF	TRBV6-2/TRBV6-3	18	once	-	TRBJ2-2
TGTGCCAGCACGCGGGACAGGCTCCCCATGAACACTGAAGCTTTCTTT	CASTRDRLPMNTEAFF	TRBV6-7	16	once	TRBD1	TRBJ1-1
TGTGCCAGCTCACCACTCGGACAGCCCAATCAGCCCCAGCATTTT	CASSPLGQPNQPQHF	TRBV18	15	-	-	TRBJ1-5
TGTGCCACCCCAAATTCTCCGGGAACAGATACGCAGTATTTT	CATPNSPGTDTQYF	TRBV6-5	14	-	-	TRBJ2-3
TGTGCCAGCAGCCAAGTTTCGGCGGGGGGGCCGACAGATACGCAGTATTTT	CASSQVSAGGPTDTQYF	TRBV3-1/TRBV3-2	17	-	TRBD2	TRBJ2-3
TGTGCCAGCAGCGAACGACTAGCTTTTTCCCGCTCCTACAATGAGCAGTTCTTC	CASSERLAFSRSYNEQFF	TRBV14	18	once	TRBD2	TRBJ2-1
TGTGCCAGCTCACTTGACCAATGGACAGGCCCAGATACGCAGTATTTT	CASSLDQWTGPDTQYF	TRBV18	16	-	TRBD1	TRBJ2-3
TGTGCCAGCAGCCAAGAGGTGGCGGGTCACACCGGGGAGCTGTTTTTT	CASSQEVAGHTGELFF	TRBV14	16	-	-	TRBJ2-2
TGCGCCAGCAGCCTTCAGGGGTCTGAAGCTTTCTTT	CASSLQGSEAFF	TRBV4-1	12	-	-	TRBJ1-1
TGTGCCAGCAGCCCGTTCGGGAGGGGGAATGAGCAGTTCTTC	CASSPFGRGNEQFF	TRBV7-2	14	-	TRBD2	TRBJ2-1
TGTGCCAGCAGCTTCAGCGGGGGGGCCAGGAATGAGCAGTTCTTC	CASSFSGGARNEQFF	TRBV5-4	15	-	TRBD2	TRBJ2-1
TGTGCCAGCTCCGGACAGTCGGGCGATACGCAGTATTTT	CASSGQSGDTQYF	TRBV19	13	-	-	TRBJ2-3
TGTGCCAGCAGCTCTGGGACAGGAGGCTACGAGCAGTACTTC	CASSSGTGGYEQYF	TRBV7-6	14	-	TRBD1	TRBJ2-7
TGCGCCAGCAGATCGGGACAGAGTTCCTACGAGCAGTACTTC	CASRSGQSSYEQYF	TRBV5-1	14	-	TRBD1	TRBJ2-7
TGTGCCAGCAGAAGAGAGGGGGTTTCCGAAGCTTTCTTT	CASRREGVSEAFF	TRBV9	13	-	-	TRBJ1-1
TGTGCCAGCGGAGGAGAGGTAGTAGGCTACACCTTC	CASGGEVVGYTF	TRBV6-5	12	-	-	TRBJ1-2
TGCGCCAGCAGCCAAGACCCCCGACAGGGGGCAGATACGCAGTATTTT	CASSQDPRQGADTQYF	TRBV4-3	16	medium-sized	TRBD1	TRBJ2-3
TGTGCCAGCAGTCCAGATACCTCCTATAATTCACCCCTCCACTTT	CASSPDTSYNSPLHF	TRBV6-5	15	once	-	TRBJ1-6
TGTGCCAGCAGTTTGAAACAGGGTTCCTACGAGCAGTACTTC	CASSLKQGSYEQYF	TRBV2	14	-	-	TRBJ2-7
TGTGCCAGCAGCGTAGGGCCGGTAGGGACAGGGAATTCACCCCTCCACTTT	CASSVGPVGTGNSPLHF	TRBV9	17	-	TRBD1	TRBJ1-6
TGCGCCAGCAGCTTGGAGGGACAGGGTTTTTACGAGCAGTACTTC	CASSLEGQGFYEQYF	TRBV5-1	15	-	TRBD1	TRBJ2-7
TGCGCCAGCAGACGGGCTGAAGCTTTCTTT	CASRRAEAFF	TRBV4-1	10	-	-	TRBJ1-1
TGTGCCAGCTCGCGCGGAGACCTTGAAAAACTGTTTTTT	CASSRGDLEKLFF	TRBV18	13	-	-	TRBJ1-4
TGTGCCAGCAGCGAGAGAACGACTAGCGGGGGTACCTACGAGCAGTACTTC	CASSERTTSGGTYEQYF	TRBV7-2	17	-	TRBD2	TRBJ2-7
TGTGCCACCAGTGAACCCCGGGACAGGGTGGCACATCAGCCCCAGCATTTT	CATSEPRDRVAHQPQHF	TRBV24-1	17	-	TRBD1	TRBJ1-5
TGTGCCAGCAGTATCTACAGGGGGCTGGAAAACATTCAGTACTTC	CASSIYRGLENIQYF	TRBV2	15	-	TRBD1	TRBJ2-4